The 32 T cell receptor beta chains below all came from one sample that was sequenced in a study of T cell responses to AZD1222 COVID-19 vaccine. Profiling relied on immunoSEQ multiplex PCR, and the TCRdb table lists in-frame clones only, not all of them. The data contain 140,000 or so clones, around nine tenths of them seen just once; the ten biggest clones take up roughly 1.5%. The sample was peripheral blood, taken 28 days after the second AZD1222 dose. Every receptor here comes from an adult who received the AZD1222 COVID-19 vaccine.

The chain is built from TRBV6-6 and TRBJ1-5, with D uncertain. The V gene lost 2 bases and the J gene lost 2 bases, with 7 bases spanning the gap. There are 14 residues in the CDR3. Germline values: CDR1 MNHNY, CDR2 SVGAGI (reference sequence). The DNA of the CDR3 is TGTGCCAGCAGTTACAGCGGGGGCAATCAGCCCCAGCATTTT. Amino acids: CASSYSGGNQPQHF.

V gene TRBV5-8 combines with J gene TRBJ2-3; D is ambiguous. The V end lost 2 bases, the J end lost 1 base, and 11 bases lay between the germline ends. The CDR3 is 15 amino acids. Germline values: CDR1 SGHTS, CDR2 YDEGEE. CDR3: CASSFEILRTDTQYF. The DNA of the CDR3 is TGTGCCAGCAGCTTCGAGATACTGCGCACAGATACGCAGTATTTT. Drawing the rest from reference TRBV5-8 and TRBJ2-3, the complete variable domain is EAGVTQSPTHLIKTRGQQATLRCSPISGHTSVYWYQQALGLGLQFLLWYDEGEERNRGNFPPRFSGRQFPNYSSELNVNALELEDSALYLCASSFEILRTDTQYFGPGTRLTVL.

CDR3 DNA sequence: TGTGCCAGCAAGAAGGAGGGCGGGAGCTCCTACAATGAGCAGTTCTTC. Protein product: CASKKEGGSSYNEQFF. The chain recombines TRBV11-2 with TRBJ2-1, with 7 positions matching TRBD2. V was clipped by 7 bases and J by 0 bases; unmatched bases: 9. Germline CDR1 reads SGHAT; CDR2 reads FQNNGV. The CDR3 totals 16 residues.

This rearrangement joins TRBV28 to TRBJ1-2; D may be TRBD1 (6 bases). CDR3 size: 15 residues. The ends were cut back, 4 bases at V and 4 bases at J, with 16 bases in the middle. The V gene's germline CDR1 is MDHEN and CDR2 SYDVKM. CDR3 bases: TGTGCCAGCAGTTCTAGACTGGGGGGGCCCTATGGCTACACCTTC. Translated, it gives CASSSRLGGPYGYTF.

J is TRBJ2-1 and V is TRBV30, with D possibly matching TRBD1 (5 bases). Deletions cut 3 bases from V and 6 bases from J, with 18 bases between. The CDR3 is made up of 15 amino acids. CDR1 is GTSNPN, CDR2 SVGIG, per germline (reference sequence). CDR3 DNA sequence: TGTGCCTGGAGCGTTCAGAATCAGGGCTTCAATGAGCAGTTCTTC. This encodes CAWSVQNQGFNEQFF.

The V and J genes are TRBV19 and TRBJ1-4; TRBD1 is a possible D gene (6 bases). Germline CDR1 is LNHDA and CDR2 is SQIVND (reference sequence). This CDR3 spans 16 amino acids. Between the trimmed V and J ends, which lost 6 bases and 7 bases, there was a span of 21 bases. The CDR3 DNA is TGTGCCAGTAGCCCCACTCGGACAGCGGGTGGTGAAAAACTGTTTTTT. Its protein product is CASSPTRTAGGEKLFF.

The J gene is TRBJ1-2, the V gene TRBV13; no firm D call. Trimming took 0 bases from V and 4 from J, leaving 18 bases between them. The CDR3 extends over 17 amino acids. CDR1 is PRHDT, CDR2 FYEKMQ, per germline (reference sequence). Here the CDR3 DNA reads TGTGCCAGCAGCTTAGGTGGGTTGACGAGTCGTGGCTATGGCTACACCTTC. It is translated as CASSLGGLTSRGYGYTF.

The chain recombines TRBV7-3 with TRBJ1-1; D remains unclear. V was cut by 1 base and J by 1 base, with 10 bases left in between. This CDR3 comprises 15 residues. The germline CDR1 and CDR2 sequences are SGHTA and FQGTGA. The CDR3 sequence is CASSLKGVGNTEAFF. The DNA of the CDR3 is TGTGCCAGCAGCTTAAAGGGCGTGGGGAACACTGAAGCTTTCTTT.

The V and J genes are TRBV29-1 and TRBJ1-2; a weak D match, TRBD1 (5 bases). Germline CDR1 and CDR2: SQVTM and ANQGSEA. Trimming stripped 6 bases from V and 0 bases from J, with 14 bases between. The CDR3 sequence is 14 residues long. CDR3 amino acids: CSVRAGGTNYGYTF. The CDR3, as DNA: TGCAGCGTGAGAGCGGGGGGTACTAACTATGGCTACACCTTC.

This chain uses TRBV27 with TRBJ2-7; TRBD2 agrees at 11 bases. Germline V gene data show CDR1 as MNHEY and CDR2 as SMNVEV (reference sequence). CDR3 length equals 14 residues. V shed 4 bases and J 7 bases; nucleotides not matched to a gene: 6. The CDR3 DNA reads TGTGCCAGCAGTTACGAGACTAGCGGGACGGAGCAGTACTTC. This codes for CASSYETSGTEQYF.

The rearrangement uses TRBV5-3 and TRBJ1-5; D is perhaps TRBD1 (6 bases). TRBV5-3 is identified as an open reading frame with a role that is uncertain. Trimming shortened V by 5 bases and J by 1 base, and 10 bases separated the two germline ends. This CDR3 has 14 residues. In DNA form, the CDR3 reads TGTGCCAGAAGATTCGACAGGAGCAATCAGCCCCAGCATTTT. Translation: CARRFDRSNQPQHF.

This CDR3 is CASSPHPDQPQHF. The DNA of the CDR3 is TGCGCCAGCAGCCCCCACCCGGATCAGCCCCAGCATTTT. V and J are TRBV4-3 and TRBJ1-5; D remains unclear. This CDR3 contains 13 residues. Trimming pared 4 bases from V and 5 bases from J, leaving 9 bases between. CDR1 is LGHNA, CDR2 YSLEER, per germline.

V is TRBV11-3 and J is TRBJ1-2; 7 positions match TRBD1. J gave up 2 bases and V 5 bases, and 8 bases lay outside the gene matches. This CDR3 has 15 residues. Germline V CDR1 and CDR2: SGHNT, YENEEA. The CDR3 is CASSPRPQGNYGYTF. CDR3 nucleotide sequence: TGTGCCAGCAGCCCTAGGCCACAGGGGAACTATGGCTACACCTTC. The variable domain in full, with the rest retrieved from reference TRBV11-3 and TRBJ1-2, is EAGVVQSPRYKIIEKKQPVAFWCNPISGHNTLYWYLQNLGQGPELLIRYENEEAVDDSQLPKDRFSAERLKGVDSTLKIQPAELGDSAVYLCASSPRPQGNYGYTFGSGTRLTVV.

The chain is built from TRBV19 and TRBJ1-1; no clear D gene. This CDR3 comprises 13 residues. V gave up 5 bases and J gave up 1 base, with 8 bases separating them. CDR1 LNHDA and CDR2 SQIVND come from the germline V gene (reference sequence). CDR3 loop: CASSVSTNTEAFF. CDR3 nucleotide sequence: TGTGCCAGTAGTGTCTCAACGAACACTGAAGCTTTCTTT.

The CDR3 sequence: CASSMTGYSNQPQHF. CDR3 DNA sequence: TGTGCCAGCAGTATGACAGGTTATAGCAATCAGCCCCAGCATTTT. The chain combines TRBV6-5 with TRBJ1-5; possible D gene TRBD1, 6 bases. This CDR3 spans 15 amino acids. The V end was cut by 5 bases, the J end by 0 bases, with 11 bases between. CDR1 and CDR2 (germline): MNHEY, SVGAGI.

This chain uses TRBV3-1 (or the pseudogene TRBV3-2) with TRBJ2-1, with 7 nucleotides matching TRBD2. This CDR3 region has 11 residues. V trimming: 5 bases; J trimming: 10 bases; junction bases outside the gene matches: 2. Germline assignment: CDR1 LGHDT and CDR2 YNNKEL (reference sequence). CDR3 region: CASSWEGEQFF. The CDR3 nucleotides are TGTGCCAGCAGCTGGGAGGGCGAGCAGTTCTTC.

The chain joins TRBV27 to TRBJ1-6; TRBD1 matches 7 bases. V shed 4 bases and J 7 bases; nucleotides not matched to a gene: 4. The CDR3 is 14 amino acids. Germline CDR1 and CDR2: MNHEY and SMNVEV (reference sequence). CDR3 in DNA: TGTGCCAGCAGTTCCGGGACAGAGAATTCACCCCTCCACTTT. This sequence encodes CASSSGTENSPLHF.

The genes are TRBV5-6 and TRBJ2-2; D may be TRBD2 (6 bases). Germline-derived CDR1 and CDR2 are SGHDT and YYEEEE. The V gene lost 9 bases and the J gene lost 4 bases, with 19 bases spanning the gap. The CDR3 loop spans 15 amino acids. This CDR3 is CATISGGGTTGELFF. The CDR3 DNA reads as TGTGCCACCATATCTGGGGGAGGCACCACCGGGGAGCTGTTTTTT.

The chain couples TRBV2 to TRBJ2-1, with TRBD2 identical over 15 bases. J gave up 7 bases and V 5 bases, and 6 bases lay outside the gene matches. CDR3 length equals 16 residues. CDR1 and CDR2 from the germline V gene are SNHLY and FYNNEI. CDR3 amino acids: CASSPGLAGGENEQFF. CDR3 coding DNA: TGTGCCAGCAGTCCCGGACTAGCGGGAGGGGAGAATGAGCAGTTCTTC.

The chain combines TRBV15 with TRBJ1-1; D may be TRBD1 (6 bases). The length of the CDR3 is 19 residues. Germline CDR1 is LNHNV and CDR2 is YYDKDF (reference sequence). V lost 0 bases to trimming and J lost 1 base, with 21 bases between them. The CDR3 reads CATSRDWGLLDRRNTEAFF. CDR3 sequence (DNA): TGTGCCACCAGCAGAGATTGGGGGCTGCTTGACCGAAGGAACACTGAAGCTTTCTTT.

This clone has only one observation. This chain uses TRBV18 with TRBJ2-7; 7 nucleotides match TRBD2. V trimming: 6 bases; J trimming: 6 bases; junction bases outside the gene matches: 17. Germline CDR1 reads KGHSH; CDR2 reads LQKENI. This CDR3 has 16 residues. In DNA, the CDR3 is TGTGCCAGCTCGCTAGGTATCGTCCCCGGGGAGGGCGAGCAGTACTTC. The encoded protein is CASSLGIVPGEGEQYF.

The CDR3 here is CASSLRGGQDVKNIQYF. In DNA, the CDR3 is TGTGCCAGCAGCCTTCGGGGGGGACAGGATGTCAAAAACATTCAGTACTTC. The chain joins TRBV5-6 to TRBJ2-4, with D possibly called TRBD1 or TRBD2 (8 bases each). V gave up 4 bases and J gave up 3 bases, with 20 bases separating them. Germline CDR1 SGHDT, CDR2 YYEEEE. The CDR3 is 17 residues long.

The V gene is TRBV30, the J gene TRBJ1-6; the match to TRBD1 covers 7 bases. Germline CDR1 GTSNPN, CDR2 SVGIG (reference sequence). CDR3 length: 16 amino acids. The V and J ends lost 6 bases and 0 bases, in that order; junction bases with no gene match: 8. The CDR3 here is CACERDSRSYNSPLHF. The CDR3 region has the DNA TGTGCCTGCGAGAGGGACAGCCGCTCCTATAATTCACCCCTCCACTTT.

This clone was observed a single time. DNA of the CDR3: TGTGCCAGTAGTATGGGGACAGGGGGCTTAAGTCAGCCCCAGCATTTT. This encodes CASSMGTGGLSQPQHF. The rearrangement joins TRBV19 to TRBJ1-5; TRBD1 aligns across 12 bases. V shed 3 bases, J shed 6 bases, and the junction held 6 bases outside the gene matches. The CDR3 is 16 residues long. Germline loops: CDR1 LNHDA, CDR2 SQIVND (reference sequence).

The V gene is TRBV29-1, the J gene TRBJ1-2, with D unresolved. CDR1 is SQVTM, CDR2 ANQGSEA, per germline. Trimming stripped 2 bases from V and 3 bases from J, with 7 bases between. CDR3 size: 12 residues. The DNA of the CDR3 is TGCAGCGTTGAACGCGGCGACTATGGCTACACCTTC. Translated: CSVERGDYGYTF.

The genes are TRBV30 and TRBJ1-1, with 7 bases fitting TRBD1. V gave up 8 bases and J gave up 3 bases; unmatched junction bases: 18. CDR3 length: 16 residues. Germline CDR1 GTSNPN, CDR2 SVGIG (reference sequence). Here the CDR3 DNA reads TGTGCCCGACGCCCGGGGGGACAGAAATGCGACACTGAAGCTTTCTTT. Encoded protein: CARRPGGQKCDTEAFF.

The genes are TRBV29-1 and TRBJ2-7; TRBD1 might be the D (6 bases). This CDR3 spans 14 amino acids. Germline assignment: CDR1 SQVTM and CDR2 ANQGSEA. Trimming removed 4 bases from V and 4 bases from J, with 17 bases in between. CDR3 bases: TGCAGCGTTGCCCCCTCAGGGACAAGATACGAGCAGTACTTC. The encoded protein is CSVAPSGTRYEQYF.

The chain combines TRBV7-2 with TRBJ1-5; 9 bases are a match to TRBD1. CDR3 length: 14 amino acids. CDR1 and CDR2 (germline): SGHTA, FQGNSA. The V segment lost 5 bases and the J segment 6 bases; nucleotides outside the gene matches: 5. CDR3 nucleotides: TGTGCCAGCAGCCAACAGGGGGCTAGTCAGCCCCAGCATTTT. As protein: CASSQQGASQPQHF.

This rearrangement joins TRBV3-1 (or the pseudogene TRBV3-2) to TRBJ1-5, with 9 positions matching TRBD1. This CDR3 is 14 amino acids long. Trimming at V came to 4 bases and at J to 11 bases, leaving 9 bases not matched to a gene. Per the germline V gene, CDR1 is LGHDT and CDR2 is YNNKEL (reference sequence). CDR3 protein: CASSLGTGTKAQHF. CDR3 in DNA: TGTGCCAGCAGCCTAGGGACAGGGACGAAAGCCCAGCATTTT.

The CDR3 loop reads CASTSPSGIVETQYF. CDR3 nucleotides: TGTGCCAGCACCTCGCCTAGCGGGATAGTAGAGACCCAGTACTTC. The chain combines TRBV6-6 with TRBJ2-5; 9 bases align to TRBD2. Germline CDR1 MNHNY, CDR2 SVGAGI (reference sequence). This CDR3 comprises 15 residues. V lost 7 bases to trimming and J lost 4 bases; unmatched junction nucleotides: 10.

The chain joins TRBV21-1 to TRBJ2-3. TRBV21-1 is noted as a pseudogene. This CDR3 region has 16 residues. The CDR3, as DNA: TGTGCCAGCAGCAACCGGAGGGGGGCCCTTGATAGTACGCAGTATTTT. Residues: CASSNRRGALDSTQYF.

The rearrangement links TRBV25-1 to TRBJ2-2, with 7 bases fitting TRBD2. After removal of 0 bases from V and 3 bases from J, the junction contained 7 bases not matched to a gene. The germline gives CDR1 MGHDK, CDR2 SYGVNS. CDR3 length: 17 amino acids. The CDR3 protein is CASSEYFGGSDTGELFF. Here the CDR3 DNA reads TGTGCCAGCAGTGAATATTTTGGCGGGAGTGACACCGGGGAGCTGTTTTTT.